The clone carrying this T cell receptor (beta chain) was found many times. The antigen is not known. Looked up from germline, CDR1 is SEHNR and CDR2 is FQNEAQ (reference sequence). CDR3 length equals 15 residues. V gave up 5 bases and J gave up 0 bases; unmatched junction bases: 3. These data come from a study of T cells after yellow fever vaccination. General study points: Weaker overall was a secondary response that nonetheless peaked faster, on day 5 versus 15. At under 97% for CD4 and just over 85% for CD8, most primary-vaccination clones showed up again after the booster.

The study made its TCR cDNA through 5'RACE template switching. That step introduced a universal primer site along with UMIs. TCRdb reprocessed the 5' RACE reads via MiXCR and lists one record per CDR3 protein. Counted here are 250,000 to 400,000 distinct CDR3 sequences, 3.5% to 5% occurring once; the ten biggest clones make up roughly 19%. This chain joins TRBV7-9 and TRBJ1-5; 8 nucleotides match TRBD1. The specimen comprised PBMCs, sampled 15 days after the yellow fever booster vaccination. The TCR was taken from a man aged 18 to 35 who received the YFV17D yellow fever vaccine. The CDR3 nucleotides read TGTGCCAGCAGCAAGGACAGGGATAGCAATCAGCCCCAGCATTTT. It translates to CASSKDRDSNQPQHF.